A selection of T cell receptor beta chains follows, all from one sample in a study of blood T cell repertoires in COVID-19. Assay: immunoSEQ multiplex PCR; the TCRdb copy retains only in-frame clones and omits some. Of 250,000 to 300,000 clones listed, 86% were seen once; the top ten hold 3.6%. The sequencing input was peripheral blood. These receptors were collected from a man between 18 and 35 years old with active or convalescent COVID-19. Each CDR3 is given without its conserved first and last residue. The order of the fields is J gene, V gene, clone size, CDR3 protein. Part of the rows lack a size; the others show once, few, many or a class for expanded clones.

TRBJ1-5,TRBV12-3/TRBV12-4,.,ASRLSPYQPQH
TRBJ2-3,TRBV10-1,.,ASSAVVSAKGRITDTQY
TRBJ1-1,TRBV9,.,ASSVAGTGGVYTEAF
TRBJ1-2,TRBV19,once,ASHVDREANYGYT
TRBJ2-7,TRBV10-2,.,ASSADRGGTYEQY
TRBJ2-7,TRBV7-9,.,ASSWGPYEQY
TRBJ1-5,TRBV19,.,ASSPWTGGDQPQH
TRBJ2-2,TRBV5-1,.,ASSSGLTNTGELF
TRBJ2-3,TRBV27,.,ASRETSGLSSDTQY
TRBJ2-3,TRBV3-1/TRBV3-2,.,ASSQPSGGADTQY
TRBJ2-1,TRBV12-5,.,ASGRPGLAVDNEQF
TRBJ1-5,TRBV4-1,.,ASSQLGTGRNQPQH
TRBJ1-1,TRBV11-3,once,ASSQGRENTEAF
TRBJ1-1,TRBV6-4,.,ASSDEMNTEAF
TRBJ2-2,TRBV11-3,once,ASSKNLQGKWELF
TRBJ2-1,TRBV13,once,ASSIRVYNEQF
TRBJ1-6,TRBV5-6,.,ASSLPGAISPLH
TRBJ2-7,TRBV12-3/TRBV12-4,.,ASSDDSYEQY
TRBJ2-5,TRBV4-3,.,ASSQDYRETQY
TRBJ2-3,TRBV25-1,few,ASSGGTGDPDTQY
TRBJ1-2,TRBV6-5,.,ASRSDSSGYT
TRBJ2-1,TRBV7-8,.,ASSLLAGGNNEQF
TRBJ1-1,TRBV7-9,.,ASSFGGSGSTEAF
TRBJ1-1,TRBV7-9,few,ASRPYRLTPLMNTEAF
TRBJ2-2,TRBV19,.,ASSVGQVNTGELF
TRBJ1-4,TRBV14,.,ASTQGQGAYEKLF
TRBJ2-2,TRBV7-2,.,ASRMSGELF
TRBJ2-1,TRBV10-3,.,AISESGSSYNEQF
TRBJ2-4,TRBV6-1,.,ASSYQGGTNIQY
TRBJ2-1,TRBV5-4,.,ASSRDQAGEQF
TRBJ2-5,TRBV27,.,ASSTPSGGQETQY
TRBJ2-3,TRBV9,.,ASSETSGVADTQY
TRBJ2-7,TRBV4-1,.,ASSQEWGRALISEQY
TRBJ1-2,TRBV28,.,ASSPTGTGAGGYT
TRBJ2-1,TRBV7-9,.,ASSQSYNEQF